The 9 T cell receptor beta chains in this list originate from one sample, sequenced in a study of cytomegalovirus exposure and HLA in healthy donors. Primers for the PCR totalled 60 Vbeta and 13 Jbeta. Here immunoSEQ multiplex PCR was the method, and the copy in TCRdb shows in-frame clones only, minus some. The sample contains 110,000 to 150,000 clones, roughly 9.7% of which appear only once. The source material was PBMCs. The receptors were gathered from a man aged 50 to 60 in good health and CMV-seronegative.

This sequence joins TRBV11-3 and TRBJ1-1; D is ambiguous. CDR3 length: 14 residues. Germline V gene data show CDR1 as SGHNT and CDR2 as YENEEA. The V end lost 1 base, the J end lost 2 bases, and 8 bases lay between the germline ends. CDR3 bases: TGTGCCAGCAGCTTAGCTGGCAGAAACACTGAAGCTTTCTTT. It specifies CASSLAGRNTEAFF.

This clone was recorded a few times. The V gene is TRBV30, the J gene TRBJ1-5, with D perhaps matching TRBD1 (6 bases). In germline, CDR1 is GTSNPN, CDR2 SVGIG (reference sequence). The CDR3 extends over 14 amino acids. V was clipped by 1 base and J by 4 bases, with 11 bases between them. The CDR3 nucleotides read TGTGCCTGGAGTGGGCAGGGGTGGAATCAGCCCCAGCATTTT. This encodes CAWSGQGWNQPQHF.

This clone was counted at least ten times. This sequence joins TRBV14 and TRBJ1-1; D is unclear. V was clipped by 7 bases and J by 1 base, with 16 bases between them. CDR1 is SGHDN and CDR2 is FVKESK in the germline V gene. The CDR3 has 15 amino acids. The CDR3 loop reads CASKRNLGGNTEAFF. The CDR3 region has the DNA TGTGCCAGCAAGAGGAACTTAGGTGGGAACACTGAAGCTTTCTTT. The whole variable domain, filled in from reference TRBV14 and TRBJ1-1, reads EAGVTQFPSHSVIEKGQTVTLRCDPISGHDNLYWYRRVMGKEIKFLLHFVKESKQDESGMPNNRFLAERTGGTYSTLKVQPAELEDSGVYFCASKRNLGGNTEAFFGQGTRLTVV.

The J gene is TRBJ1-5, the V gene TRBV5-1; 12 bases are shared with TRBD1. The CDR3 loop spans 15 amino acids. V shed 5 bases, J shed 6 bases, and the junction held 6 bases outside the gene matches. The germline gives CDR1 SGHRS, CDR2 YFSETQ. The CDR3 DNA reads TGCGCCAGCAGAGGGACAGGGGGCTGGGGTCAGCCCCAGCATTTT. Translated, it gives CASRGTGGWGQPQHF.

This chain links TRBV25-1 with TRBJ2-7; TRBD1 might be the D (5 bases). V dropped 4 bases and J dropped 7 bases, with 8 bases sitting between them. CDR1 is MGHDK, CDR2 SYGVNS, per germline. CDR3 length equals 11 residues. CDR3 amino acids: CASSAGWEQYF. The CDR3 DNA sequence: TGTGCCAGCAGTGCAGGGTGGGAGCAGTACTTC.

The genes are TRBV2 and TRBJ2-7; TRBD2 matches at 7 bases. The CDR3 sequence is 12 residues long. Germline-derived CDR1 and CDR2 are SNHLY and FYNNEI. V lost 8 bases and J lost 6; bases outside the gene matches: 7. Here the CDR3 DNA reads TGTGCCAGCGGGGGGGAGTTCGGCGAGCAGTACTTC. This translates into CASGGEFGEQYF.

The V call is TRBV2, the J call TRBJ1-1; D not certain. Germline V gene data show CDR1 as SNHLY and CDR2 as FYNNEI. The CDR3 totals 15 residues. Between the trimmed V and J ends, which lost 4 bases and 0 bases, there was a span of 12 bases. The CDR3 DNA reads as TGTGCCAGCAGTGTAGGAGGGTCTTTGAACACTGAAGCTTTCTTT. It codes for CASSVGGSLNTEAFF.

The CDR3 protein is CASMPTGGTGELFF. CDR3 bases: TGTGCCAGTATGCCGACAGGGGGCACCGGGGAGCTGTTTTTT. V and J are TRBV19 and TRBJ2-2, with 9 bases aligning to TRBD1. The ends lost 7 bases at V and 4 bases at J; junction bases unmatched: 4. Germline CDR1 LNHDA, CDR2 SQIVND (reference sequence). This CDR3 region has 14 residues.

This chain uses TRBV7-9 with TRBJ2-5; 9 bases line up with TRBD2. The J segment lost 5 bases and the V segment lost 6 bases, leaving 10 bases of the junction unmatched. This CDR3 is built from 15 residues. CDR1 and CDR2 (germline): SEHNR, FQNEAQ (reference sequence). This chain's CDR3 is CASRTQLAGEETQYF. CDR3 DNA sequence: TGTGCCAGCAGAACCCAATTAGCGGGAGAGGAGACCCAGTACTTC.